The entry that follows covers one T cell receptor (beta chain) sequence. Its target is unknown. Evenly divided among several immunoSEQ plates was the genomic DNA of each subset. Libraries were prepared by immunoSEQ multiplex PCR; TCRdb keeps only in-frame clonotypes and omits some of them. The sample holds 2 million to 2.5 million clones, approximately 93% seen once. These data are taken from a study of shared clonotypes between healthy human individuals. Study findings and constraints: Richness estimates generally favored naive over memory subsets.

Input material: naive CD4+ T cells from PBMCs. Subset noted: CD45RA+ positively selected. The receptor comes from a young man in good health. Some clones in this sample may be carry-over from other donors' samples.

CDR3: CASSQYSFLDRRSYNEQFF. Here the CDR3 DNA reads TGCGCCAGCAGCCAGTATAGCTTTCTGGATCGTCGTTCCTACAATGAGCAGTTCTTC. This rearrangement joins TRBV5-1 to TRBJ2-1; the D is unclear. CDR1 SGHRS and CDR2 YFSETQ come from the germline V gene. The CDR3 totals 19 residues. V lost 4 bases and J lost 1, with 24 bases in between.